What follows are 32 T cell receptor beta chains derived from one specimen sequenced in a study of cytomegalovirus exposure and HLA in healthy donors. Primers: 60 Vbeta forward and 13 Jbeta reverse. The assay was immunoSEQ multiplex PCR, and TCRdb's table has in-frame clones only and misses some. The table lists 97,000 or so clones, over 8% of them singletons. Source material: PBMCs. All receptors come from a man aged 50 or older in good health and CMV-seropositive.

The V gene is TRBV19, the J gene TRBJ1-2, with 7 bases identical to TRBD1. The germline CDR1 and CDR2 sequences are LNHDA and SQIVND (reference sequence). The CDR3 is 14 residues long. V lost 5 bases to trimming and J lost 4 bases; unmatched junction nucleotides: 7. CDR3 nucleotides: TGTGCCAGTAGTCTGTCCGGGACAGCCTATGGCTACACCTTC. It specifies CASSLSGTAYGYTF.

This clone turned up a few times. This chain uses TRBV5-1 with TRBJ1-4; no definite D call. V lost 0 bases, J lost 13 bases, and 13 bases lay in between. Germline assignment: CDR1 SGHRS and CDR2 YFSETQ. The CDR3 sequence is 13 residues long. Here the CDR3 DNA reads TGCGCCAGCAGCTTGGAAACTCTGGGCTTACTGTTTTTT. Protein: CASSLETLGLLFF.

This chain joins TRBV6-1 and TRBJ1-5, with D hard to call. CDR1 MNHNS and CDR2 SASEGT come from the germline V gene. The CDR3 is 16 residues long. V dropped 0 bases and J dropped 6 bases, with 15 bases sitting between them. For the CDR3, the DNA is TGTGCCAGCAGTGAAGCGCCCTCTCGGGAGGGTCAGCCCCAGCATTTT. This gives the protein CASSEAPSREGQPQHF.

For this clone: This likely comes from a read error, as the CDR3 has no conserved phenylalanine or tryptophan at its end. The limits of the CDR3 on the DNA are not certain, so only TCRdb's listed CDR3 is given. The rearrangement uses TRBV7-9 and TRBJ2-7; the listed D gene, TRBD1, was not tested against the DNA. The CDR3 numbers 17 amino acids, ends counted. Per the germline V gene, CDR1 is SEHNR and CDR2 is FQNEAQ (reference sequence). The chain's CDR3 is CASSLTPGQGIKYEKYL.

The table lists this clone with a few counts. This chain links TRBV6-1 with TRBJ2-7, with D perhaps matching TRBD1 (6 bases). The germline V gene encodes CDR1 MNHNS and CDR2 SASEGT. Trimming shortened V by 1 base and J by 3 bases, and 7 bases separated the two germline ends. The CDR3 loop spans 13 amino acids. The CDR3 DNA reads as TGTGCCAGCAGTGAAGGACAGGTCTACGAGCAGTACTTC. It codes for CASSEGQVYEQYF.

This clone is labeled as medium-sized (0.01 to 0.1%). CDR3 loop: CASSIIGTGGSTDTQYF. CDR3 in DNA: TGTGCCAGCAGCATAATTGGGACAGGGGGAAGCACAGATACGCAGTATTTT. This chain links TRBV7-9 with TRBJ2-3, with 11 bases matching TRBD1. Per the germline V gene, CDR1 is SEHNR and CDR2 is FQNEAQ (reference sequence). The CDR3 has 17 amino acids. V dropped 5 bases and J dropped 0; count of bases not matched to a gene: 7. Full variable domain (remainder filled in from reference TRBV7-9 and TRBJ2-3): DTGVSQNPRHKITKRGQNVTFRCDPISEHNRLYWYRQTLGQGPEFLTYFQNEAQLEKSRLLSDRFSAERPKGSFSTLEIQRTEQGDSAMYLCASSIIGTGGSTDTQYFGPGTRLTVL.

The table lists this clone with many counts. The chain uses TRBV10-3 and TRBJ1-5; TRBD1 is a possible D gene (6 bases). Trimming took off 10 bases at V and 1 base at J, with 17 bases between the two ends. From germline, CDR1 is ENHRY and CDR2 SYGVKD. There are 15 residues in the CDR3. The CDR3 sequence is CASQTGLESNQPQHF. CDR3 in DNA: TGTGCCAGCCAGACAGGTCTGGAGAGCAATCAGCCCCAGCATTTT.

This chain joins TRBV2 and TRBJ2-1; D uncertain. V shed 5 bases and J shed 7 bases, with 9 bases lying between them. Germline assignment: CDR1 SNHLY and CDR2 FYNNEI. The CDR3 has 12 amino acids. The CDR3, as DNA: TGTGCCAGCAGTTCAATAGTAAATGAGCAGTTCTTC. It translates to CASSSIVNEQFF.

A few counts support this clone. The V and J genes are TRBV10-2 and TRBJ1-5; 9 bases are shared with TRBD1. The CDR3 is 14 amino acids. The V and J ends lost 6 bases and 5 bases, in that order; junction bases with no gene match: 5. Germline CDR1 WSHSY, CDR2 SAAADI. CDR3 nucleotide sequence: TGCGCCAGCAGCGCGGGACAGGGCGATCAGCCCCAGCATTTT. Its translation: CASSAGQGDQPQHF.

This sequence joins TRBV19 and TRBJ2-3, with TRBD1 matching over 7 bases. CDR1 is LNHDA, CDR2 SQIVND, per germline (reference sequence). With V trimmed by 7 bases and J by 0 bases, 10 bases remained unmatched. This CDR3 has 16 amino acids. The CDR3 is CASTRDSLYSTDTQYF. The CDR3 DNA is TGTGCCAGTACCAGGGACAGCTTATATAGCACAGATACGCAGTATTTT.

The chain couples TRBV7-2 to TRBJ1-2; 10 bases fit TRBD1. The CDR3 has 17 amino acids. J lost 4 bases, V lost 5 bases, and 13 bases had no gene match. The germline V gene has CDR1 SGHTA and CDR2 FQGNSA. The CDR3 spells CASSKTGGPSRGYGYTF. As DNA, the CDR3 is TGTGCCAGCAGCAAGACAGGGGGCCCAAGCCGGGGCTATGGCTACACCTTC.

This clone was recorded a few times. This chain connects TRBV6-5 to TRBJ2-5; 7 positions match TRBD1. The CDR3 is 13 residues long. V dropped 5 bases and J dropped 9; count of bases not matched to a gene: 9. Germline V gene data show CDR1 as MNHEY and CDR2 as SVGAGI. As DNA, the CDR3 is TGTGCCAGCAGTCCAAGGAATGACAGGGCCCAGTACTTC. It specifies CASSPRNDRAQYF.

In DNA, the CDR3 is TGCGCCAGCAGTGAGTCAGACAGGGGGCGGGCTGAGCAGTTCTTC. Residues: CASSESDRGRAEQFF. This rearrangement joins TRBV10-2 to TRBJ2-1; 10 nucleotides agree with TRBD1. With V trimmed by 0 bases and J by 9 bases, 5 bases remained unmatched. The CDR3 length is 15 residues. The V gene's germline CDR1 is WSHSY and CDR2 SAAADI.

The sample holds a few counts of this clone. V gene TRBV2 combines with J gene TRBJ1-5; D might be TRBD1 (5 bases). V shed 6 bases and J shed 2 bases, with 14 bases lying between them. CDR1 is SNHLY and CDR2 is FYNNEI in the germline V gene. CDR3 length: 15 residues. The CDR3 protein is CASRHAGDGNQPQHF. The CDR3 DNA reads TGTGCCAGCAGACATGCGGGGGACGGCAATCAGCCCCAGCATTTT. Full variable domain (missing parts from reference TRBV2 and TRBJ1-5): EPEVTQTPSHQVTQMGQEVILRCVPISNHLYFYWYRQILGQKVEFLVSFYNNEISEKSEIFDDQFSVERPDGSNFTLKIRSTKLEDSAMYFCASRHAGDGNQPQHFGDGTRLSIL.

This clone was found a few times. This rearrangement joins TRBV5-1 to TRBJ2-2; the match to TRBD1 covers 8 bases. The CDR3 length is 15 residues. The junction had 5 bases not matched to a gene; V was cut back by 1 base and J by 6 bases. Germline V gene lookup returns CDR1 SGHRS and CDR2 YFSETQ. The CDR3 loop is CASSLSLQGAGELFF. For the CDR3, the DNA is TGCGCCAGCAGCTTGTCCCTACAGGGGGCCGGGGAGCTGTTTTTT. Full variable domain (outside the CDR3, taken from reference TRBV5-1 and TRBJ2-2): KAGVTQTPRYLIKTRGQQVTLSCSPISGHRSVSWYQQTPGQGLQFLFEYFSETQRNKGNFPGRFSGRQFSNSRSEMNVSTLELGDSALYLCASSLSLQGAGELFFGEGSRLTVL.

The sample holds a few counts of this clone. The chain couples TRBV5-6 to TRBJ2-7; TRBD2 is a possible D gene (6 bases). The CDR3 has 15 amino acids. The germline V gene has CDR1 SGHDT and CDR2 YYEEEE. V lost 1 base to trimming and J lost 5 bases, with 16 bases between them. CDR3: CASSLWRGGFNEQYF. Written as DNA, the CDR3 is TGTGCCAGCAGCTTGTGGAGGGGTGGATTCAACGAGCAGTACTTC.

This clone has just a few counts. The chain employs TRBV29-1 and TRBJ2-5; 7 bases match TRBD2. The CDR3 is 15 amino acids. In germline, CDR1 is SQVTM, CDR2 ANQGSEA. V trimming: 7 bases; J trimming: 2 bases; junction bases outside the gene matches: 13. CDR3 sequence (DNA): TGCAGCGCCCCCGGGGCGGGAGCGGTTCAAGAGACCCAGTACTTC. It translates to CSAPGAGAVQETQYF.

This clone has only a few counts. V is TRBV7-2 and J is TRBJ1-2; 7 nucleotides match TRBD1. J was trimmed by 4 bases and V by 4 bases; bases with no gene match: 6. Germline lookup yields CDR1 SGHTA and CDR2 FQGNSA. CDR3 length: 14 amino acids. The CDR3 spells CASSSGTDLYGYTF. CDR3 DNA sequence: TGTGCCAGCAGCTCCGGGACAGACCTCTATGGCTACACCTTC.

The rearrangement joins TRBV30 to TRBJ1-4; weak D call: TRBD1 (6 bases). The CDR3 is made up of 12 amino acids. With 5 bases removed from V and 7 bases from J, the gap between germline ends came to 11 bases. In germline, CDR1 is GTSNPN, CDR2 SVGIG (reference sequence). CDR3 sequence reads: CAWRGGSEKLFF. The CDR3 DNA reads as TGTGCCTGGCGAGGGGGTAGTGAAAAACTGTTTTTT.

This clone was counted only a few times. J is TRBJ2-6 and V is TRBV5-4; D unclear. CDR3 size: 15 residues. Germline V lookup: CDR1 SGHNT, CDR2 YYREEE (reference sequence). The V end was cut by 3 bases, the J end by 4 bases, with 11 bases between. Written as DNA, the CDR3 is TGTGCCAGCAGCTCCGCGGTAAAAGGGGCCAACGTCCTGACTTTC. Translation gives CASSSAVKGANVLTF.

This clone was recorded a few times. This chain links TRBV29-1 with TRBJ2-6; no clear D gene. The length of the CDR3 is 12 residues. Per germline, CDR1 SQVTM and CDR2 ANQGSEA. V was pared by 3 bases and J by 3 bases, with 3 bases between. The CDR3: CSVDGGANVLTF. The CDR3, as DNA: TGCAGCGTTGACGGTGGGGCCAACGTCCTGACTTTC.

The table lists this clone with a few counts. The chain uses TRBV6-6 and TRBJ2-3; tentative D call: TRBD1 (6 bases). CDR3 length: 13 residues. Looked up from germline, CDR1 is MNHNY and CDR2 is SVGAGI (reference sequence). The V end was cut by 4 bases, the J end by 5 bases, with 10 bases between. The DNA for the CDR3 is TGTGCCAGCAGTTCGCACAGGGAAGATACGCAGTATTTT. It translates to CASSSHREDTQYF.

This clone was seen more than once but under ten times. V gene TRBV30 combines with J gene TRBJ2-3, with TRBD2 matching 10 bases. CDR1 and CDR2 from the germline V gene are GTSNPN and SVGIG (reference sequence). Germline trimming cut 1 base from V and 3 bases from J; bases unmatched to any gene: 4. CDR3 length: 15 amino acids. CDR3 DNA: TGTGCCTGGAGTGAACTAGCGGGAATGACAGATACGCAGTATTTT. Its translation is CAWSELAGMTDTQYF. Full variable domain (missing parts from reference TRBV30 and TRBJ2-3): SQTIHQWPATLVQPVGSPLSLECTVEGTSNPNLYWYRQAAGRGLQLLFYSVGIGQISSEVPQNLSASRPQDRQFILSSKKLLLSDSGFYLCAWSELAGMTDTQYFGPGTRLTVL.

This rearrangement joins TRBV15 to TRBJ2-7; D possibly corresponds to TRBD1 (6 bases). The CDR3 extends over 14 amino acids. Trimming cost V 0 bases and J 5 bases, with 11 bases left between them. Germline V gene data show CDR1 as LNHNV and CDR2 as YYDKDF (reference sequence). This CDR3 reads CATSRDRGPHEQYF. DNA for the CDR3: TGTGCCACCAGCAGAGACAGGGGACCCCACGAGCAGTACTTC.

The V gene is TRBV28, the J gene TRBJ2-7; D perhaps matches TRBD2 (6 bases). This CDR3 comprises 14 residues. Germline CDR1 is MDHEN and CDR2 is SYDVKM. The V gene lost 1 base and the J gene lost 1 base, with 8 bases spanning the gap. The CDR3 sequence is CASSLSGVSYEQYF. The CDR3 DNA reads TGTGCCAGCAGTTTATCGGGGGTTTCCTACGAGCAGTACTTC.

This chain uses TRBV13 with TRBJ2-4; weak D call: TRBD2 (5 bases). V was trimmed by 1 base and J by 0 bases, leaving 10 bases between them. Germline CDR1 PRHDT, CDR2 FYEKMQ (reference sequence). This CDR3 contains 16 residues. In DNA, the CDR3 is TGTGCCAGCAGCTTAGCTCAGGACTTAGCCAAAAACATTCAGTACTTC. Amino acids: CASSLAQDLAKNIQYF.

This clone was picked up a small number of times. The rearrangement uses TRBV30 and TRBJ2-1, with 10 nucleotides matching TRBD2. Germline values: CDR1 GTSNPN, CDR2 SVGIG (reference sequence). The trim removed 4 bases at V and 1 base at J, leaving 7 bases unmatched. The length of the CDR3 is 16 residues. The DNA for the CDR3 is TGTGCCTGGAACAGCGGGAGGGCCGTTTCCTACAATGAGCAGTTCTTC. Protein: CAWNSGRAVSYNEQFF.

This clone has a handful of counts. V and J are TRBV6-5 and TRBJ2-7; 11 nucleotides agree with TRBD1. Looked up from germline, CDR1 is MNHEY and CDR2 is SVGAGI. The ends lost 2 bases at V and 6 bases at J; junction bases unmatched: 9. CDR3 length: 16 residues. The CDR3 loop is CASSYNPRTGGVEQYF. The CDR3 DNA is TGTGCCAGCAGTTACAACCCCCGGACAGGGGGCGTCGAGCAGTACTTC.

This clone was seen only a few times. This chain uses TRBV5-4 with TRBJ2-2; 8 bases are shared with TRBD1. CDR3 length: 14 amino acids. The ends lost 10 bases at V and 4 bases at J; junction bases unmatched: 9. From germline, CDR1 is SGHNT and CDR2 YYREEE (reference sequence). The CDR3 loop is CASTAGGGTGELFF. CDR3 nucleotides: TGTGCCTCGACGGCAGGGGGCGGCACCGGGGAGCTGTTTTTT.

This clone has only a few counts. The chain is built from TRBV6-1 and TRBJ1-6; possible D gene TRBD1, 5 bases. The V gene's germline CDR1 is MNHNS and CDR2 SASEGT. V gave up 4 bases and J gave up 0 bases, with 13 bases separating them. This CDR3 spans 17 amino acids. The CDR3 sequence is CASSGQGFSSYNSPLHF. The DNA of the CDR3 is TGTGCCAGCAGTGGGCAGGGATTTAGCTCCTATAATTCACCCCTCCACTTT.

The chain couples TRBV29-1 to TRBJ2-3; D possibly corresponds to TRBD2 (6 bases). Per germline, CDR1 SQVTM and CDR2 ANQGSEA. Trimming removed 4 bases at V and 6 bases at J, with 11 bases between. The CDR3 sequence is 12 residues long. CDR3: CSVAGGTDTQYF. The CDR3 bases are TGCAGCGTTGCCGGCGGGACGGATACGCAGTATTTT.

The chain uses TRBV27 and TRBJ2-7; 7 bases match TRBD1. V gave up 3 bases and J gave up 3 bases; unmatched junction bases: 2. This CDR3 has 13 residues. Germline lookup yields CDR1 MNHEY and CDR2 SMNVEV (reference sequence). As DNA, the CDR3 is TGTGCCAGCAGTTTTGGGACAGTCTACGAGCAGTACTTC. Its protein product is CASSFGTVYEQYF.